This T cell receptor beta chain was identified during a study of blood T cells in healthy people across ages. Germline CDR1 is MNHEY and CDR2 is SMNVEV (reference sequence). The CDR3 covers 13 residues. Trimming took off 5 bases at V and 7 bases at J, with 15 bases between the two ends. A second PCR, run for about 7 to 11 cycles, used a sample-barcoded 5' primer plus a J-beta primer mix. From the 5' RACE reads, TCRdb called clonotypes with MiXCR, one entry per CDR3 protein. Among fewer than 750,000 distinct CDR3 sequences listed, more than 45% were seen once. A remark on this clonotype: Its matching antigen is unknown.

Per individual sample, total RNA of at least 5.5 micrograms was extracted. General study results and limits: Estimates drawn from one million T cells were deemed to understate diversity. Age advanced and TCR beta diversity per million T cells fell, roughly linearly.

The sequence came from a man older than 75 in good health. Sequences were obtained from blood. The genes are TRBV27 and TRBJ2-7; D possibly matches TRBD1 or TRBD2 (5 bases each). The CDR3 spells CASSPTAAGEQYF. CDR3 DNA sequence: TGTGCCAGCAGTCCGACAGCGGCTGGGGAGCAGTACTTC.